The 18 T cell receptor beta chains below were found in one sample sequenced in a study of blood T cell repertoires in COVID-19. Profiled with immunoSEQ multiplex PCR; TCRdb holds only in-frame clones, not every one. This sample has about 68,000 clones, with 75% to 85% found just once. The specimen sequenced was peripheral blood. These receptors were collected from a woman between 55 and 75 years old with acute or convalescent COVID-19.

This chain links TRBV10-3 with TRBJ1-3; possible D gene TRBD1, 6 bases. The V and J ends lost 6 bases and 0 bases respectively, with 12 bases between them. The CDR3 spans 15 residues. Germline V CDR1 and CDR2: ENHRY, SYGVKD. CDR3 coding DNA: TGTGCCATCAGGGGCACAGGGCTCTCTGGAAACACCATATATTTT. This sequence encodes CAIRGTGLSGNTIYF.

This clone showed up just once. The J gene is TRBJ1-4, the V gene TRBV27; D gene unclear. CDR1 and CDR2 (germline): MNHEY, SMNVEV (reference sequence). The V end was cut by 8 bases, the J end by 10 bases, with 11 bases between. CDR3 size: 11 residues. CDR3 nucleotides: TGTGCCAGCGTTGGGGAGGGAAAACTGTTTTTT. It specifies CASVGEGKLFF. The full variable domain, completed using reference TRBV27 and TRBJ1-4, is EAQVTQNPRYLITVTGKKLTVTCSQNMNHEYMSWYRQDPGLGLRQIYYSMNVEVTDKGDVPEGYKVSRKEKRNFPLILESPSPNQTSLYFCASVGEGKLFFGSGTQLSVL.

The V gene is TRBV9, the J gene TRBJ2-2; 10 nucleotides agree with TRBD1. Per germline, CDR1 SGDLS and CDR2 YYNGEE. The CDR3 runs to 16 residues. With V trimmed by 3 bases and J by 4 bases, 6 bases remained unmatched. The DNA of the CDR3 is TGTGCCAGCAGCGGTAGACAGGGGGCTATCACCGGGGAGCTGTTTTTT. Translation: CASSGRQGAITGELFF.

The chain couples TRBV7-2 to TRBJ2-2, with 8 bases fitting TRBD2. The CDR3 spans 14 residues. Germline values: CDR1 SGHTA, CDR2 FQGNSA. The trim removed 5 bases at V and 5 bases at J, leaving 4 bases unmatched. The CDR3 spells CASSRGGITGELFF. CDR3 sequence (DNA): TGTGCCAGCAGCCGGGGGGGGATAACCGGGGAGCTGTTTTTT.

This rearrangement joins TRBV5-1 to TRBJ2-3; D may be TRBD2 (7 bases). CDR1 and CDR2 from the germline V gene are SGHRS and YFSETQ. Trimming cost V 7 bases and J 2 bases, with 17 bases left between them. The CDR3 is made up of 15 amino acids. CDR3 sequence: CASGEGGASTDTQYF. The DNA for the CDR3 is TGCGCCAGCGGCGAGGGGGGGGCCTCCACAGATACGCAGTATTTT.

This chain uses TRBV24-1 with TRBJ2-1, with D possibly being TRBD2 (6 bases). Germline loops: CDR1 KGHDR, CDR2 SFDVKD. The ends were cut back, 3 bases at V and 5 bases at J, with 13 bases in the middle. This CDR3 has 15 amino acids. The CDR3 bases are TGTGCCACCAGTGATCCGGGGCCGGGGGACAATGAGCAGTTCTTC. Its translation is CATSDPGPGDNEQFF.

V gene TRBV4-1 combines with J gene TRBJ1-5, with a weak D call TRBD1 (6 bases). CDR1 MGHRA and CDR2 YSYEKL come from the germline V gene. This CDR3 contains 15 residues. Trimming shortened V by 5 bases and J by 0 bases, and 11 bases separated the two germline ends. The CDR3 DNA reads TGCGCCAGCAGCTCCAGACAGGATAGCAATCAGCCCCAGCATTTT. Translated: CASSSRQDSNQPQHF.

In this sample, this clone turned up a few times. The CDR3 bases are TGTGCCAGCAGTTACGGTGGGAGGGCCTATGAGCAGTTCTTC. Protein: CASSYGGRAYEQFF. The V call is TRBV6-5, the J call TRBJ2-1; 7 nucleotides match TRBD2. V was clipped by 2 bases and J by 8 bases; unmatched bases: 6. The germline gives CDR1 MNHEY, CDR2 SVGAGI. CDR3 size: 14 residues.

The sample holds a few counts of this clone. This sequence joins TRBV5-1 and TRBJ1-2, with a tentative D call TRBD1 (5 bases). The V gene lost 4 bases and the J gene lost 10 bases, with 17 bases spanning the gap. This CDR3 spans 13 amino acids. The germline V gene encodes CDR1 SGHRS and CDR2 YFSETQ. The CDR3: CASSPPTDSDYTF. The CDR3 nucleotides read TGCGCCAGCAGCCCCCCCACAGACAGTGACTACACCTTC.

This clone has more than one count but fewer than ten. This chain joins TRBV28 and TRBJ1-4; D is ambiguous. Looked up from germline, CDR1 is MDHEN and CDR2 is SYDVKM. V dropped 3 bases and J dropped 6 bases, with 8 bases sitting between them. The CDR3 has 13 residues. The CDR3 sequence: CASSFLGDEKLFF. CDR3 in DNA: TGTGCCAGCAGTTTTCTAGGAGATGAAAAACTGTTTTTT.

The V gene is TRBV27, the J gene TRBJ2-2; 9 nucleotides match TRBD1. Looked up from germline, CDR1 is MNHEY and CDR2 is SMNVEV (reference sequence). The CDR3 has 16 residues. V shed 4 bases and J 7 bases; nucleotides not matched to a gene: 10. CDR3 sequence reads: CASSWETGGNGGELFF. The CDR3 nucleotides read TGTGCCAGCAGTTGGGAAACAGGGGGCAACGGCGGGGAGCTGTTTTTT.

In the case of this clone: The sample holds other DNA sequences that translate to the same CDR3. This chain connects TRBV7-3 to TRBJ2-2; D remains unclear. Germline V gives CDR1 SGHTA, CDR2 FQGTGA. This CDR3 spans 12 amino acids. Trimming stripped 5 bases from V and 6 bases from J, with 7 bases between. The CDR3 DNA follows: TGTGCCAGCAGCCCTCCGTCCGGGGAGCTGTTTTTT. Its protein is CASSPPSGELFF. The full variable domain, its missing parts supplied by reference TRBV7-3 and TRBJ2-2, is GAGVSQTPSNKVTEKGKYVELRCDPISGHTALYWYRQSLGQGPEFLIYFQGTGAADDSGLPNDRFFAVRPEGSVSTLKIQRTERGDSAVYLCASSPPSGELFFGEGSRLTVL.

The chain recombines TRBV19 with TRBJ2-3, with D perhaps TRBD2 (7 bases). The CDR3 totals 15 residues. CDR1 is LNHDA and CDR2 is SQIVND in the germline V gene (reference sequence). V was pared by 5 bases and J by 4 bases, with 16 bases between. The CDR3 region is CASSLRPGGPDTQYF. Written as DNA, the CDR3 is TGTGCCAGTAGTCTCCGCCCGGGGGGCCCAGATACGCAGTATTTT.

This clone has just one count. The CDR3 sequence: CASSISGTSGNTQYF. As DNA, the CDR3 is TGTGCCAGTAGTATCTCCGGGACTAGCGGTAATACGCAGTATTTT. The chain joins TRBV19 to TRBJ2-3, with 11 bases that match TRBD2. V dropped 3 bases and J dropped 7; count of bases not matched to a gene: 6. The CDR3 totals 15 residues. Germline lookup yields CDR1 LNHDA and CDR2 SQIVND (reference sequence).

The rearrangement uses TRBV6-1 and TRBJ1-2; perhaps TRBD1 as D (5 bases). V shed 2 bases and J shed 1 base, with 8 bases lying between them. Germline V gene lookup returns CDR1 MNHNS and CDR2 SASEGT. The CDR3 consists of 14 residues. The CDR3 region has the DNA TGTGCCAGCAGTGAACAGGGTTTTAACTATGGCTACACCTTC. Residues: CASSEQGFNYGYTF.

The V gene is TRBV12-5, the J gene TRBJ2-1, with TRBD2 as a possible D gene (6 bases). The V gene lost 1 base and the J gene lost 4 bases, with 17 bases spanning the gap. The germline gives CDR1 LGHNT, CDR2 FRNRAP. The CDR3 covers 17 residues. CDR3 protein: CASGLERASGVYNEQFF. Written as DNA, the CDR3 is TGTGCTAGTGGTTTGGAGCGGGCCTCGGGCGTATACAATGAGCAGTTCTTC.

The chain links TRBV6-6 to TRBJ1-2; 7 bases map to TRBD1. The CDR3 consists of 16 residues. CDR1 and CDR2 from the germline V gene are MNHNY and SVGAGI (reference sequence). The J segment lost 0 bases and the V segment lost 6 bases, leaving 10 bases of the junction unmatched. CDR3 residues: CASRTPDRTTNYGYTF. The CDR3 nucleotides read TGTGCCAGCAGGACCCCGGACAGGACTACTAACTATGGCTACACCTTC.

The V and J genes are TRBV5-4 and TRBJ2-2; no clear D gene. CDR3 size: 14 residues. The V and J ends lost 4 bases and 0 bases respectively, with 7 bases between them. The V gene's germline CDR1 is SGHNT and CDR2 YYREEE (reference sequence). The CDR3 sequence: CASSPHSNTGELFF. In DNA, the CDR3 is TGTGCCAGCAGCCCCCATTCGAACACCGGGGAGCTGTTTTTT.